This T cell receptor beta chain emerged from a study of identical twins. A single record per CDR3 protein comes from TCRdb applying MiXCR to the 5' RACE reads. The sample yields fewer than 250,000 distinct CDR3 sequences, over 8% seen once. This clonotype appeared a few times. CDR1 is DFQATT, CDR2 SNEGSKA, per germline (reference sequence). V was pared by 6 bases and J by 2 bases, with 26 bases of the junction left unmatched. This CDR3 has 20 residues. This sequence was found in a young woman in good health. Sequencing input: memory (CD45RO+) T cells sorted from blood. The chain carries TRBV20-1 and TRBJ2-3, with 7 bases aligning to TRBD1. The CDR3 here is CSAHSISGTAIYSITDTQYF. The CDR3 nucleotides read TGCAGTGCCCACTCTATATCCGGGACAGCTATTTACTCGATCACAGATACGCAGTATTTT.